These 3 T cell receptor beta chains originate from one sample sequenced in a study of control samples from healthy donors and cancer patients. Data came from immunoSEQ multiplex PCR; TCRdb stores just in-frame clones and leaves some out. Among 65,000 to 95,000 clones listed, 87% were seen once. The sample comprised blood. All receptors come from a man in his fifties in good health.

This sequence joins TRBV25-1 and TRBJ2-7, with TRBD1 matching 9 bases. Per the germline V gene, CDR1 is MGHDK and CDR2 is SYGVNS. V dropped 3 bases and J dropped 7; count of bases not matched to a gene: 7. The CDR3 runs 14 residues. The CDR3 loop reads CASSDPGQGEEQYF. CDR3 nucleotides: TGTGCCAGCAGTGACCCGGGACAGGGCGAGGAGCAGTACTTC.

The J gene is TRBJ2-7, the V gene TRBV7-2; the match to TRBD1 covers 11 bases. Germline V CDR1 and CDR2: SGHTA, FQGNSA. Germline trimming cut 4 bases from V and 1 base from J; bases unmatched to any gene: 6. The CDR3 extends over 16 amino acids. Written as DNA, the CDR3 is TGTGCCAGCAGCTGGTCGGGGACAGGGGGTTCCTACGAGCAGTACGTC. Protein product: CASSWSGTGGSYEQYV.

V is TRBV15 and J is TRBJ1-5; 7 nucleotides agree with TRBD1. Germline V lookup: CDR1 LNHNV, CDR2 YYDKDF (reference sequence). The V and J ends lost 0 bases and 6 bases, in that order; junction bases with no gene match: 2. The CDR3 has 14 residues. The DNA of the CDR3 is TGTGCCACCAGCAGAGAGGGACAGCTTCAGCCCCAGCATTTT. Amino acids: CATSREGQLQPQHF.